This TCR beta chain stems from a study of vaccination and CD4 T cells after COVID-19. Overall study: Convalescent patients gave post-COVID blood a median about 91 days post-diagnosis, range 35 to 161.

This CDR3 is 15 amino acids long. Per the germline V gene, CDR1 is DFQATT and CDR2 is SNEGSKA (reference sequence). V lost 3 bases and J 3 bases, leaving 16 bases between the germline ends. Notes on the study in general: For SARS-CoV-2-reactive clonotypes, the median went from about 20 to 38, a nonsignificant increase. A median approximately 86% of convalescent patients' SARS-CoV-2-reactive clones emerged only after vaccination.

With the Oncomine TCR Beta short-read assay, DNA from cultured CD4+ T cells was sequenced. TCRdb passed the PCR reads through MiXCR, listing each CDR3 protein once. The data contain roughly 6,400 distinct CDR3 sequences, around 65% of them singletons. This clonotype was picked up a small number of times. Its cognate antigen is unknown. Treatment denoted: approximately 9-day PBMC culture with coronavirus spike peptide pools or control peptides (ViraFEST assay). It was with roughly 10 IU/ml IL-2 and around 10 ug/ml peptide pools that approximately 2 million PBMCs per well were cultured. The chain uses TRBV20-1 and TRBJ2-3, with D possibly being TRBD1 or TRBD2 (5 bases each). The clonotype was recovered from a human donor who had recovered from COVID-19. The specimen sequenced was CD4+ T cells from blood, cultured in vitro. CDR3 sequence: CSASFWFGGTDTQYF. CDR3 coding DNA: TGCAGTGCTAGTTTCTGGTTTGGGGGAACAGATACGCAGTATTTT.